The 18 T cell receptor beta chains presented below share a single source sample, sequenced in a study of beta chain features in type 1 diabetes. Expressed TCRB transcripts were sequenced because the entire RNA isolate underwent reverse transcription. TCRdb keeps only in-frame clones here, not all; method: immunoSEQ multiplex PCR. The sample has about 300,000 clones; approximately 8% are singletons. The sequenced material came from central memory CD4+ T cells from blood. These receptor sequences come from a woman between 18 and 30 years old in good health.

This clone has a count of ten or more. The V and J genes are TRBV14 and TRBJ2-7; D remains unclear. V gave up 4 bases and J gave up 4 bases, with 14 bases separating them. The CDR3 is 14 amino acids. Germline-derived CDR1 and CDR2 are SGHDN and FVKESK. Here the CDR3 reads CASSRSPRAYEQYF. The CDR3 DNA is TGTGCCAGCAGCCGCAGCCCTCGGGCTTACGAGCAGTACTTC.

The sample holds a few counts of this clone. The genes are TRBV7-8 and TRBJ2-7; maybe TRBD1 (7 bases). CDR1 SGHVS and CDR2 FQNEAQ come from the germline V gene. The CDR3 covers 12 residues. Trimming pared 3 bases from V and 7 bases from J, leaving 10 bases between. The CDR3 DNA sequence: TGTGCCAGCAGCTTTCCAGGGGGGGAGCAGTACGTC. Protein product: CASSFPGGEQYV.

This clone was detected a few times. The gene calls are TRBV7-2 and TRBJ2-1; 7 bases fit TRBD1. The CDR3 is made up of 14 amino acids. Per germline, CDR1 SGHTA and CDR2 FQGNSA. V lost 1 base and J lost 6; bases outside the gene matches: 3. CDR3 in DNA: TGTGCCAGCAGCTTAGGACAGGGTCGCAATGAGCAGTTCTTC. Protein sequence: CASSLGQGRNEQFF. Together with reference TRBV7-2 and TRBJ2-1, the CDR3 gives the full variable domain: GAGVSQSPSNKVTEKGKDVELRCDPISGHTALYWYRQSLGQGLEFLIYFQGNSAPDKSGLPSDRFSAERTGGSVSTLTIQRTQQEDSAVYLCASSLGQGRNEQFFGPGTRLTVL.

The chain links TRBV30 to TRBJ2-7; D gene unclear. Trimming pared 5 bases from V and 7 bases from J, leaving 9 bases between. This CDR3 comprises 10 residues. Germline V gene sequence: CDR1 GTSNPN, CDR2 SVGIG (reference sequence). This CDR3 reads CAWSRLEQYF. CDR3 coding DNA: TGTGCCTGGTCTCGGCTTGAGCAGTACTTC.

The table lists this clone with a few counts. The chain has TRBV15 and TRBJ2-3; D might be TRBD1 or TRBD2, each matching 5 bases. CDR3 length: 18 residues. Between the trimmed V and J ends, which lost 0 bases and 5 bases, there was a span of 21 bases. Looked up from germline, CDR1 is LNHNV and CDR2 is YYDKDF (reference sequence). CDR3: CATSREGPGPGRGDTQYF. For the CDR3, the DNA is TGTGCCACCAGCAGAGAGGGACCAGGGCCAGGGAGAGGAGATACGCAGTATTTT.

The V gene is TRBV5-4, the J gene TRBJ2-7, with 9 bases matching TRBD1. V dropped 4 bases and J dropped 5; count of bases not matched to a gene: 4. The CDR3 loop spans 13 amino acids. Per germline, CDR1 SGHNT and CDR2 YYREEE (reference sequence). The CDR3 sequence: CASSRDRADEQYF. CDR3 DNA: TGTGCCAGCAGCCGGGACAGGGCGGACGAGCAGTACTTC.

V gene TRBV6-5 combines with J gene TRBJ1-6; a weak D match, TRBD1 (6 bases). This CDR3 has 11 residues. Trimming stripped 6 bases from V and 14 bases from J, with 11 bases between. Germline lookup yields CDR1 MNHEY and CDR2 SVGAGI. The CDR3: CASSPGHSLHF. The DNA of the CDR3 is TGTGCCAGCAGCCCGGGACATTCCCTCCACTTT.

This clone was found a few times. The chain is built from TRBV7-2 and TRBJ2-3; D gene ambiguous. V lost 0 bases, J lost 2 bases, and 6 bases lay in between. The CDR3 totals 14 residues. Per the germline V gene, CDR1 is SGHTA and CDR2 is FQGNSA. The CDR3 nucleotides are TGTGCCAGCAGCTTAGCGCACTCCACAGATACGCAGTATTTT. Protein: CASSLAHSTDTQYF.

The chain carries TRBV9 and TRBJ2-5, with TRBD2 matching over 8 bases. Germline trimming cut 1 base from V and 5 bases from J; bases unmatched to any gene: 10. The CDR3 extends over 16 amino acids. Germline CDR1 is SGDLS and CDR2 is YYNGEE. This CDR3 is CASSVNVGGASETQYF. The CDR3 DNA reads TGTGCCAGCAGCGTAAATGTCGGGGGGGCCTCGGAGACCCAGTACTTC.

This clone was seen only a few times. This chain connects TRBV6-5 to TRBJ1-2, with unresolved D. Trimming removed 3 bases at V and 2 bases at J, with 13 bases between. The CDR3 consists of 15 residues. Germline loops: CDR1 MNHEY, CDR2 SVGAGI. CDR3 protein: CASSYNPFSNYGYTF. For the CDR3, the DNA is TGTGCCAGCAGTTATAATCCGTTTTCCAACTATGGCTACACCTTC.

This clone turned up a few times. This rearrangement joins TRBV29-1 to TRBJ2-3, with 9 bases aligning to TRBD2. Germline CDR1 is SQVTM and CDR2 is ANQGSEA. The CDR3 has 14 amino acids. V dropped 5 bases and J dropped 2; count of bases not matched to a gene: 5. CDR3 sequence: CSVSRGGDTDTQYF. For the CDR3, the DNA is TGCAGCGTTTCTCGCGGGGGGGACACAGATACGCAGTATTTT.

This chain joins TRBV29-1 and TRBJ2-1, with D perhaps TRBD2 (5 bases). CDR1 is SQVTM, CDR2 ANQGSEA, per germline. V lost 1 base to trimming and J lost 6 bases, with 13 bases between them. CDR3 length equals 14 residues. This chain's CDR3 is CSVEVTGFTNEQFF. The CDR3 nucleotides are TGCAGCGTTGAAGTAACGGGGTTTACCAATGAGCAGTTCTTC.

This clone occurred a few times. The rearrangement uses TRBV11-3 and TRBJ2-1; 9 nucleotides line up with TRBD2. This CDR3 contains 17 residues. Germline CDR1 and CDR2: SGHNT and YENEEA. The J segment lost 5 bases and the V segment lost 5 bases, leaving 13 bases of the junction unmatched. The CDR3, as DNA: TGTGCCAGCAGCCATGATCTTTTAGCGGGAGTACACAATGAGCAGTTCTTC. This encodes CASSHDLLAGVHNEQFF. The variable domain in full, completed from reference TRBV11-3 and TRBJ2-1, reads EAGVVQSPRYKIIEKKQPVAFWCNPISGHNTLYWYLQNLGQGPELLIRYENEEAVDDSQLPKDRFSAERLKGVDSTLKIQPAELGDSAVYLCASSHDLLAGVHNEQFFGPGTRLTVL.

The chain joins TRBV5-1 to TRBJ1-1; no definite D call. From germline, CDR1 is SGHRS and CDR2 YFSETQ. V was trimmed by 2 bases and J by 2 bases, leaving 10 bases between them. The CDR3 is made up of 14 amino acids. CDR3 protein: CASSFVGDNTEAFF. CDR3 nucleotides: TGCGCCAGCAGCTTCGTTGGCGATAACACTGAAGCTTTCTTT.

V is TRBV6-5 and J is TRBJ2-2; 9 positions match TRBD2. CDR1 and CDR2 from the germline V gene are MNHEY and SVGAGI. This CDR3 is 14 amino acids long. Germline trimming cut 9 bases from V and 3 bases from J; bases unmatched to any gene: 5. CDR3 DNA: TGTGCCAGTCGAGCGGGGGGCGACACCGGGGAGCTGTTTTTT. Protein sequence: CASRAGGDTGELFF.

This clone turned up a few times. The V gene is TRBV5-1, the J gene TRBJ2-2; D is tentatively TRBD1 or TRBD2 (6 bases each). Looked up from germline, CDR1 is SGHRS and CDR2 is YFSETQ. Between the trimmed V and J ends, which lost 2 bases and 0 bases, there was a span of 8 bases. The CDR3 is made up of 15 amino acids. CDR3 loop: CASSFRGPNTGELFF. CDR3 nucleotides: TGCGCCAGCAGCTTCCGGGGGCCGAACACCGGGGAGCTGTTTTTT.

This clone was counted between two and nine times. V and J are TRBV5-1 and TRBJ2-3, with 8 bases matching TRBD2. V dropped 5 bases and J dropped 4; count of bases not matched to a gene: 9. Per germline, CDR1 SGHRS and CDR2 YFSETQ. This CDR3 is built from 15 residues. CDR3 loop: CASSPRSGAADTQYF. In DNA form, the CDR3 reads TGCGCCAGCAGTCCCCGTAGCGGGGCCGCAGATACGCAGTATTTT.

The rearrangement links TRBV30 to TRBJ1-2, with D maybe TRBD1 (6 bases). The CDR3 extends over 12 amino acids. The V gene lost 2 bases and the J gene lost 7 bases, with 11 bases spanning the gap. The germline V gene has CDR1 GTSNPN and CDR2 SVGIG (reference sequence). The CDR3 here is CAWSRGIGGYTF. The CDR3 region has the DNA TGTGCCTGGAGTAGGGGGATAGGTGGCTACACCTTC.